One sample yielded the 21 T cell receptor beta chains listed below, sequenced in a study of Ad26.COV2.S vaccination and SARS-CoV-2 variants (dated by TCRdb to about 2021). The label giving this sample's treatment or condition can be read as: some 20 received Ad26.COV2.S at low or high dose, single or two shots; about five received placebo; per-sample allocation not given. For vaccine and placebo recipients, repertoires were sequenced using samples collected on day 63 after the first injection. Library preparation employed the immunoSEQ multiplex PCR assay. As stored in TCRdb, this immuneACCESS dataset retains in-frame rearrangements with V and J assigned. A fraction of the clones does not appear; measured against another copy, unresolved V genes explain less than half of the discrepancy, and the remainder lacks a known reason. The table for this sample lists about 350,000 clones; approximately 86% of them were counted only once. Around 11% of the sample lies in the top ten.

Sequencing was performed on peripheral blood, taken in a trial of Ad26.COV2.S vaccine versus placebo. All receptors come from a person between 18 and 65 years old who received the Ad26.COV2.S COVID-19 vaccine or a placebo.

This chain uses TRBV6-6 with TRBJ1-5, with 9 positions matching TRBD1. The CDR3 consists of 15 residues. V lost 7 bases, J lost 6 bases, and 10 bases stayed unmatched. The germline gives CDR1 MNHNY, CDR2 SVGAGI (reference sequence). CDR3 region: CASTQGQGYTQPQHF. CDR3 DNA: TGTGCCAGCACCCAGGGACAGGGATATACTCAGCCCCAGCATTTT.

This rearrangement joins TRBV3-1 (or the pseudogene TRBV3-2) to TRBJ2-7, with D perhaps TRBD1 or TRBD2 (5 bases each). CDR3 length: 12 residues. The V end lost 4 bases, the J end lost 7 bases, and 11 bases lay between the germline ends. The germline V gene has CDR1 LGHDT and CDR2 YNNKEL (reference sequence). CDR3 amino acids: CASSLRGVEQYF. CDR3 bases: TGTGCCAGCAGCCTTAGAGGGGTAGAGCAGTACTTC.

This chain joins TRBV30 and TRBJ1-2; 10 bases match TRBD1. Germline CDR1 and CDR2: GTSNPN and SVGIG (reference sequence). The CDR3 totals 13 residues. Trimming cost V 5 bases and J 4 bases; bases outside gene matches: 4. The CDR3 DNA sequence: TGTGCCTGGCGGACAGGGGGAATCTATGGCTACACCTTC. Translating it yields CAWRTGGIYGYTF.

CDR3 region: CASSRASGRYNEQFF. CDR3 DNA: TGTGCCAGCAGTCGGGCTAGCGGGAGATACAATGAGCAGTTCTTC. The V gene is TRBV6-4, the J gene TRBJ2-1, with TRBD2 matching over 10 bases. The CDR3 is made up of 15 amino acids. Germline CDR1 is MRHNA and CDR2 is SNTAGT. The V gene end was trimmed by 5 bases and the J gene end by 4 bases; junction bases not matched to a gene: 5.

CDR3 DNA: TGTGCCAGCAGCCAACTGGCTAACTATGGCTACACCTTC. Translation gives CASSQLANYGYTF. The chain uses TRBV14 and TRBJ1-2; D is undetermined. Trimming shortened V by 2 bases and J by 0 bases, and 4 bases separated the two germline ends. CDR3 size: 13 residues. From germline, CDR1 is SGHDN and CDR2 FVKESK.

The genes are TRBV7-9 and TRBJ1-2; a possible D gene is TRBD1 (5 bases). V dropped 0 bases and J dropped 8 bases, with 13 bases sitting between them. In germline, CDR1 is SEHNR, CDR2 FQNEAQ (reference sequence). The length of the CDR3 is 14 residues. CDR3 amino acids: CASSLAGDYGGYTF. The CDR3 bases are TGTGCCAGCAGCTTAGCGGGGGATTACGGAGGCTACACCTTC.

The chain couples TRBV5-4 to TRBJ1-2; D is undetermined. The CDR3 extends over 15 amino acids. With 4 bases removed from V and 7 bases from J, the gap between germline ends came to 20 bases. Germline V lookup: CDR1 SGHNT, CDR2 YYREEE (reference sequence). The CDR3 region has the DNA TGTGCCAGCAGCCCGGGCGGCGCACATTTCGGTGGCTACACCTTC. Translating gives CASSPGGAHFGGYTF.

The V and J genes are TRBV29-1 and TRBJ1-2; D unresolved. The CDR3 has 12 amino acids. Germline CDR1 is SQVTM and CDR2 is ANQGSEA. With 3 bases removed from V and 8 bases from J, the gap between germline ends came to 13 bases. For the CDR3, the DNA is TGCAGCGTTGACGGGCCAGCCGACGGCTACACCTTC. This sequence encodes CSVDGPADGYTF.

The J gene is TRBJ1-2, the V gene TRBV9; weak D call: TRBD1 (6 bases). CDR1 is SGDLS and CDR2 is YYNGEE in the germline V gene. V lost 1 base, J lost 4 bases, and 11 bases lay in between. This CDR3 comprises 14 residues. The CDR3 spells CASSVSTGSYGYTF. CDR3 nucleotide sequence: TGTGCCAGCAGCGTATCGACAGGCAGCTATGGCTACACCTTC.

The chain couples TRBV6-2 or TRBV6-3 to TRBJ1-1; no clear D. Trimming took off 2 bases at V and 1 base at J, with 11 bases between the two ends. Per the germline V gene, CDR1 is MNHEY and CDR2 is SVGEGT. The CDR3 covers 15 residues. CDR3 bases: TGTGCCAGCAGTTACCTCCCCTGGGCGAACACTGAAGCTTTCTTT. This sequence encodes CASSYLPWANTEAFF.

This sequence joins TRBV5-6 and TRBJ2-2; either TRBD1 or TRBD2 may fit D (5 bases each). In germline, CDR1 is SGHDT, CDR2 YYEEEE. The CDR3 runs 17 residues. The V end was cut by 4 bases, the J end by 4 bases, with 20 bases between. CDR3 nucleotide sequence: TGTGCCAGCAGCGGTAGGGGTAGGGAGCGTAGCACCGGGGAGCTGTTTTTT. It translates to CASSGRGRERSTGELFF.

This chain uses TRBV28 with TRBJ2-3; D might be TRBD1 or TRBD2, each matching 7 bases. CDR3 length: 17 residues. Trimming took 6 bases from V and 0 from J, leaving 19 bases between them. Germline-derived CDR1 and CDR2 are MDHEN and SYDVKM. This CDR3 is CASSPPAGGGSTDTQYF. CDR3 nucleotide sequence: TGTGCCAGCAGCCCACCAGCAGGGGGAGGGAGCACAGATACGCAGTATTTT.

This clone was seen just once. V gene TRBV27 combines with J gene TRBJ2-1; D unclear. Deletions cut 6 bases from V and 4 bases from J, with 13 bases between. Looked up from germline, CDR1 is MNHEY and CDR2 is SMNVEV (reference sequence). The CDR3 sequence is 14 residues long. The CDR3 sequence: CASSTLGNYNEQFF. In nucleotides, the CDR3 is TGTGCCAGCAGCACCCTAGGGAATTACAATGAGCAGTTCTTC.

The J gene is TRBJ2-7, the V gene TRBV2, with D perhaps TRBD1 (6 bases). The germline V gene has CDR1 SNHLY and CDR2 FYNNEI. V lost 3 bases, J lost 4 bases, and 13 bases lay in between. The CDR3 sequence is 14 residues long. The CDR3 protein is CASSELGAGYEQYF. For the CDR3, the DNA is TGTGCCAGCAGTGAGTTGGGGGCAGGATACGAGCAGTACTTC. The variable domain in full, completed from reference TRBV2 and TRBJ2-7, reads EPEVTQTPSHQVTQMGQEVILRCVPISNHLYFYWYRQILGQKVEFLVSFYNNEISEKSEIFDDQFSVERPDGSNFTLKIRSTKLEDSAMYFCASSELGAGYEQYFGPGTRLTVT.

The genes are TRBV19 and TRBJ2-3; weak D call: TRBD2 (6 bases). Germline V CDR1 and CDR2: LNHDA, SQIVND (reference sequence). Trimming left V 5 bases short and J 2 bases short, with 11 bases between. The CDR3 consists of 14 residues. The CDR3 spells CASSLGLFTDTQYF. Here the CDR3 DNA reads TGTGCCAGTAGTTTGGGACTCTTCACAGATACGCAGTATTTT.

This chain joins TRBV5-4 and TRBJ2-5; 8 positions match TRBD2. CDR3 size: 16 residues. The germline V gene encodes CDR1 SGHNT and CDR2 YYREEE (reference sequence). The J segment lost 1 base and the V segment lost 3 bases, leaving 8 bases of the junction unmatched. The CDR3 DNA follows: TGTGCCAGCAGCTCCACTCTAACTAGCGGCCAAGAGACCCAGTACTTC. Its protein is CASSSTLTSGQETQYF.

The V call is TRBV24-1, the J call TRBJ2-5; tentatively, D is TRBD2 (5 bases). Per germline, CDR1 KGHDR and CDR2 SFDVKD. The CDR3 runs to 16 residues. Deletions cut 1 base from V and 1 base from J, with 12 bases between. The CDR3 DNA follows: TGTGCCACCAGTGATTTAGGACTCAGATCCCAAGAGACCCAGTACTTC. It specifies CATSDLGLRSQETQYF.

This chain links TRBV30 with TRBJ2-3; the match to TRBD2 covers 10 bases. With 3 bases clipped from V and 5 bases from J, the junction kept 8 bases outside the gene matches. CDR1 and CDR2 (germline): GTSNPN, SVGIG (reference sequence). The CDR3 has 15 amino acids. The CDR3 region has the DNA TGTGCCTGGAGGGCCCTAGCGGGAGCAGTAGATACGCAGTATTTT. Amino acids: CAWRALAGAVDTQYF.

The CDR3 DNA is TGTGCCAGCAGCTTGAGGACAGAAGTTGAAAAACTGTTTTTT. This sequence encodes CASSLRTEVEKLFF. This chain uses TRBV7-2 with TRBJ1-4; tentatively, D is TRBD1 (6 bases). Germline-derived CDR1 and CDR2 are SGHTA and FQGNSA. Deletions cut 3 bases from V and 7 bases from J, with 12 bases between. The CDR3 runs 14 residues.

This clone was observed at least ten times. The chain carries TRBV7-8 and TRBJ2-1; D assignment may be TRBD1 or TRBD2 (5 bases each). CDR1 is SGHVS, CDR2 FQNEAQ, per germline. CDR3 size: 14 residues. The V end was cut by 5 bases, the J end by 8 bases, with 16 bases between. CDR3 DNA sequence: TGTGCCAGCAGCAGCGGACCCTCAGGGTATGAGCAGTTCTTC. This translates into CASSSGPSGYEQFF.

The V and J genes are TRBV5-1 and TRBJ2-1; TRBD2 is a possible D gene (5 bases). CDR3 length equals 16 residues. V was clipped by 4 bases and J by 0 bases, with 14 bases between them. Germline V CDR1 and CDR2: SGHRS, YFSETQ. Here the CDR3 reads CASSTQGSGSYNEQFF. The CDR3 DNA is TGCGCCAGCAGCACCCAAGGGAGCGGCTCCTACAATGAGCAGTTCTTC. The full variable domain, with the rest looked up from reference TRBV5-1 and TRBJ2-1, is KAGVTQTPRYLIKTRGQQVTLSCSPISGHRSVSWYQQTPGQGLQFLFEYFSETQRNKGNFPGRFSGRQFSNSRSEMNVSTLELGDSALYLCASSTQGSGSYNEQFFGPGTRLTVL.